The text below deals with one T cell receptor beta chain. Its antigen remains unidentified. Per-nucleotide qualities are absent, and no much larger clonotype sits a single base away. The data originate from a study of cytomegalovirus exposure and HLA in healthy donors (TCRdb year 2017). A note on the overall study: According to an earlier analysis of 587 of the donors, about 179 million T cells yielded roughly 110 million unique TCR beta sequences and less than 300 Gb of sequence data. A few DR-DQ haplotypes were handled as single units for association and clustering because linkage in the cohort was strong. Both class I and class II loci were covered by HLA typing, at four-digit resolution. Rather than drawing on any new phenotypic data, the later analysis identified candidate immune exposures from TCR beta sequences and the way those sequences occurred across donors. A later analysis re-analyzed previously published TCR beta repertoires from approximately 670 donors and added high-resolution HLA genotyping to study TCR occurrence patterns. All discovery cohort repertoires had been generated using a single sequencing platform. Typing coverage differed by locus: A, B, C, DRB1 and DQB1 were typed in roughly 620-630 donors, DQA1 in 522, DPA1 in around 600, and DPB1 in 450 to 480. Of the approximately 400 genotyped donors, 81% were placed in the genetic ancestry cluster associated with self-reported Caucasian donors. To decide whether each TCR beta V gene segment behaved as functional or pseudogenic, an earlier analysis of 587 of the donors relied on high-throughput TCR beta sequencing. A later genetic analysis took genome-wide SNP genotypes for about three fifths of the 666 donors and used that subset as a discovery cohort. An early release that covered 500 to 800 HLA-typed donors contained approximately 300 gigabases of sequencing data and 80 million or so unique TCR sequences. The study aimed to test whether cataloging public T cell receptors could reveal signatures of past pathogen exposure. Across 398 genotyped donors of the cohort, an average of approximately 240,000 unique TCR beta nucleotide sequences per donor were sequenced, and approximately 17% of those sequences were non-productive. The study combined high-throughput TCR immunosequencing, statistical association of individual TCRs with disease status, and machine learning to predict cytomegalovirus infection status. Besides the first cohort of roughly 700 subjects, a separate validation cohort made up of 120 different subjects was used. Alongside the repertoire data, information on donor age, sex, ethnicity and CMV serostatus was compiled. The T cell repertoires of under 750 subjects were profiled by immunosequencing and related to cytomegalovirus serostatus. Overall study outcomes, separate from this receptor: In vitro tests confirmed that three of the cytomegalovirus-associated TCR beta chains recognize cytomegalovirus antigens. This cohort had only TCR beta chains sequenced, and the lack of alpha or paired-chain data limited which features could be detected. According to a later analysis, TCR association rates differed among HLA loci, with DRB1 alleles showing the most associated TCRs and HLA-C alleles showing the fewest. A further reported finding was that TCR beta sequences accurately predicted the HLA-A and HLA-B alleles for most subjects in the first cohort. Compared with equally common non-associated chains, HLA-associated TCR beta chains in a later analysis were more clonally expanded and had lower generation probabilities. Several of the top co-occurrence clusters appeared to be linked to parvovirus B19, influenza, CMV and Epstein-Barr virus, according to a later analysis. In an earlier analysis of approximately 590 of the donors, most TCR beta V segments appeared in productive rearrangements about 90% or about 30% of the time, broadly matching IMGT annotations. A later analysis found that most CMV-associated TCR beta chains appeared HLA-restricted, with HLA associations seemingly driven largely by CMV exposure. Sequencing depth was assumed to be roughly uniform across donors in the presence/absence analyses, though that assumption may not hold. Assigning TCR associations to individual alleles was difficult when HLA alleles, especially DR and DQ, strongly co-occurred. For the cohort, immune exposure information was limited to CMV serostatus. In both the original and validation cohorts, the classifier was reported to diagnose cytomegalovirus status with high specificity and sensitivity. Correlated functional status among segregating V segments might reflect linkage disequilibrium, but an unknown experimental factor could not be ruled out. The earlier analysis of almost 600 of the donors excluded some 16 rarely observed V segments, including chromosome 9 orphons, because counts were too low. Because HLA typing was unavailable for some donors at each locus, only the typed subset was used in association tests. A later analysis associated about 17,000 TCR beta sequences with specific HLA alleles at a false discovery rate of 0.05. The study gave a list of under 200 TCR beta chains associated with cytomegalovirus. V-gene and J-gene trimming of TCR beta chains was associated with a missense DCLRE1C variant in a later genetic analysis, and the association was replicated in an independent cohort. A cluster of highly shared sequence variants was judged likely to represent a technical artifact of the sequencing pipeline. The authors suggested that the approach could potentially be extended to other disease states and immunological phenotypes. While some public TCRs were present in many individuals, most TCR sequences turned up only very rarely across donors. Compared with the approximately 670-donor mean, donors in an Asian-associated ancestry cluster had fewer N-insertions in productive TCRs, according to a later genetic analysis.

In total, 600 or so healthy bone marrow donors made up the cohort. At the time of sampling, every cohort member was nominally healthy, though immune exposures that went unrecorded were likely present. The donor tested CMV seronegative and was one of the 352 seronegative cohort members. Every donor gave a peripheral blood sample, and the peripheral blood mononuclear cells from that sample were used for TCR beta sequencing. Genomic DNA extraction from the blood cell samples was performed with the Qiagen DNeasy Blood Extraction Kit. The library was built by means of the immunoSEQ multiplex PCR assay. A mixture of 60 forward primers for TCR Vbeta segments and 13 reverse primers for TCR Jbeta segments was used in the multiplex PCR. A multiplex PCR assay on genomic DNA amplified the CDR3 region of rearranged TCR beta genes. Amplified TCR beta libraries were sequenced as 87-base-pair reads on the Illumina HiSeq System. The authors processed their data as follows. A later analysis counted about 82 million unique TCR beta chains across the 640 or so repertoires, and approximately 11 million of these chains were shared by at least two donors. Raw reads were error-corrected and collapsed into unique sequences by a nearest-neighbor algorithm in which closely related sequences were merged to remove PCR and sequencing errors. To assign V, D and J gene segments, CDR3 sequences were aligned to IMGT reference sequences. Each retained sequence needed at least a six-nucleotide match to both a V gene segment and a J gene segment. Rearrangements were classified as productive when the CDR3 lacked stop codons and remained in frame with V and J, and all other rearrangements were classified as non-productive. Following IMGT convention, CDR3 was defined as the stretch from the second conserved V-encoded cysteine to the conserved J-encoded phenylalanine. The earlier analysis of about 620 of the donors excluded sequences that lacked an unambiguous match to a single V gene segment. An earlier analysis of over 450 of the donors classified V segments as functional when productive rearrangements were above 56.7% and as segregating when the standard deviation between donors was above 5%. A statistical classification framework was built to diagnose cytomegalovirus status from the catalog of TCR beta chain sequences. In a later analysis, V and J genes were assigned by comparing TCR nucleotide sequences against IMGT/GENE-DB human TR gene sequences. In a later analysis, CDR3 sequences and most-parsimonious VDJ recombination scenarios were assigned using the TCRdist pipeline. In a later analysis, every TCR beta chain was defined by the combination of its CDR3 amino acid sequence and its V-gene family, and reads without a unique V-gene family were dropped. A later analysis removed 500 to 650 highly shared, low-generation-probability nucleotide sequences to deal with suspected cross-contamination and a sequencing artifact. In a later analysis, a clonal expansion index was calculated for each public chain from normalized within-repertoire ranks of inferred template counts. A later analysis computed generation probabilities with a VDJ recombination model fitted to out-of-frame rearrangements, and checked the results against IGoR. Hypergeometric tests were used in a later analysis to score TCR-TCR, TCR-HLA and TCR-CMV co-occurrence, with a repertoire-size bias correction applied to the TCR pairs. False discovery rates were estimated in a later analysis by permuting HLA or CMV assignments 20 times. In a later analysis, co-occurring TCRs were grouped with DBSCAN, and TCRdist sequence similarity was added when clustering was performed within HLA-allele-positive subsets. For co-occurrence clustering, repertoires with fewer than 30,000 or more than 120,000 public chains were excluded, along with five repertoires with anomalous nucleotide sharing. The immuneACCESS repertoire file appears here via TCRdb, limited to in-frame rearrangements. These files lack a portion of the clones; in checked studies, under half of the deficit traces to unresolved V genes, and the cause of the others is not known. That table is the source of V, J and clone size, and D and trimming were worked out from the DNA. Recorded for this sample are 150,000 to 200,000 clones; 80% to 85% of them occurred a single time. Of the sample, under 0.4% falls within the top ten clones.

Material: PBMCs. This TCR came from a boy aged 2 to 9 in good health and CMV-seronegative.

At the DNA level, the sequence is TGTGCCAGCAGCGTAGTAGCGGGTCCCTACAATGAGCAGTTCTTC. Its coded protein is CASSVVAGPYNEQFF. This sequence uses TRBV9 and TRBJ2-1, with 7 bases in between that match TRBD2. Reading the germline V gene gives CDR1 SGDLS and CDR2 YYNGEE. Reading from cysteine to phenylalanine, the CDR3 counts 15 amino acids. The entry retains the CDR3 DNA only, 45 bases that are in frame from base 1. From V the trimming removes 0 bases and from J it removes 2 bases, while the gene matches leave 2 bases of the junction unaccounted for.